Listed below are T cell receptor beta chains from one sample, sequenced in a study of chemoradiotherapy in HPV16-positive cancers. Sequenced by immunoSEQ multiplex PCR; TCRdb stores in-frame clones only, minus some. This table has about 68,000 clones, 88% appearing once. Sequenced material: blood, taken from a patient who underwent chemoradiotherapy. The receptors stem from a human donor with HPV-associated anogenital cancer. The CDR3 runs from the conserved cysteine through the conserved F or W. D genes are given only for firm matches. A row's size may be missing; if present it is once, few, many or a size class.

V gene	D gene	J gene	clone size	CDR3 protein	CDR3 DNA
TRBV11-2	-	TRBJ2-2	-	CASSLERKLTGELFF	TGTGCCAGCAGCTTAGAAAGAAAATTAACCGGGGAGCTGTTTTTT
TRBV19	-	TRBJ1-5	-	CASKEIDNFHQPQHF	TGTGCCAGTAAGGAAATCGACAACTTCCATCAGCCCCAGCATTTT
TRBV5-6	-	TRBJ2-3	-	CASSLADTQYF	TGTGCCAGCAGCTTGGCAGATACGCAGTATTTT
TRBV7-2	-	TRBJ1-5	-	CASSLPGNQPQHF	TGTGCCAGCAGCTTGCCAGGCAATCAGCCCCAGCATTTT
TRBV5-1	TRBD2	TRBJ2-1	-	CASSLTSGPTDEQFF	TGCGCCAGCAGCTTGACTAGCGGGCCTACGGATGAGCAGTTCTTC
TRBV9	TRBD2	TRBJ2-7	-	CASSVGSRGGRYEQYF	TGTGCCAGCAGCGTAGGGTCTCGGGGGGGTCGCTACGAGCAGTACTTC
TRBV29-1	TRBD1	TRBJ1-2	-	CSVEGRTGLDYGYTF	TGCAGCGTTGAAGGCCGGACAGGGCTTGACTATGGCTACACCTTC
TRBV7-2	TRBD2	TRBJ2-7	once	CASSLNPSGRTEQYF	TGTGCCAGCAGCTTAAATCCTAGCGGGAGAACCGAGCAGTACTTC
TRBV5-4	TRBD1	TRBJ2-1	-	CASSLGGRGPYNEQFF	TGTGCCAGCAGCTTGGGCGGCAGGGGGCCCTACAATGAGCAGTTCTTC
TRBV28	-	TRBJ2-4	-	CASSLPQSWNSKNIQYF	TGTGCCAGCAGTCTCCCACAGAGCTGGAATTCCAAAAACATTCAGTACTTC
TRBV30	-	TRBJ2-4	few	CAWTVGGGRNIQYF	TGTGCCTGGACTGTAGGAGGGGGCCGGAACATTCAGTACTTC
TRBV2	-	TRBJ1-5	-	CASVRDSNQPQHF	TGTGCCAGCGTTAGGGATAGCAATCAGCCCCAGCATTTT
TRBV2	-	TRBJ2-1	once	CASKLESEGNEQFF	TGTGCCAGCAAGTTAGAGAGCGAGGGGAATGAGCAGTTCTTC
TRBV5-1	-	TRBJ1-1	-	CASSLEAGESTEAFF	TGCGCCAGCAGCTTGGAAGCAGGGGAGTCGACTGAAGCTTTCTTT
TRBV5-1	TRBD1	TRBJ2-7	-	CASSLGTDHYEQYF	TGCGCCAGCAGCTTAGGGACAGACCACTACGAGCAGTACTTC
TRBV30	TRBD1	TRBJ1-1	-	CAWSWDRGNTEAFF	TGTGCCTGGAGCTGGGACAGGGGGAACACTGAAGCTTTCTTT
TRBV5-1	TRBD1	TRBJ1-2	-	CASSTDRGLYGYTF	TGCGCCAGCAGCACCGACAGGGGGCTCTATGGCTACACCTTC
TRBV9	-	TRBJ1-1	-	CASSVVDADSPAFF	TGTGCCAGCAGCGTAGTGGACGCCGATAGCCCAGCTTTCTTT
TRBV19	TRBD2	TRBJ2-7	-	CASSTGTSPAEQYF	TGTGCCAGTAGTACCGGGACTAGTCCCGCCGAGCAGTACTTC
TRBV27	TRBD1	TRBJ2-7	-	CASSLFPGGVNEQYF	TGTGCCAGCAGTTTATTCCCAGGGGGCGTTAACGAGCAGTACTTC
TRBV6-4	-	TRBJ2-7	-	CASSSGRTDSRLF	TGTGCCAGCAGCTCCGGACGGACAGATTCCCGTCTCTTC
TRBV9	-	TRBJ1-2	-	CASSVDTNYGYTF	TGTGCCAGCAGCGTAGACACTAACTATGGCTACACCTTC